Presented here are 6 T cell receptor beta chains from one specimen sequenced in a study of human thymus T cells. Only in-frame clones appear in the TCRdb table, and some are missing; sequencing was by immunoSEQ multiplex PCR. The sample shows some 40,000 clones, about 93% of them seen only once. Sequencing was performed on blood. The receptors stem from a boy in the first two years of life with a congenital heart defect but otherwise immunologically healthy.

This clone was seen a handful of times. The chain is built from TRBV2 and TRBJ1-2; no clear D gene. From germline, CDR1 is SNHLY and CDR2 FYNNEI. Trimming shortened V by 6 bases and J by 6 bases, and 14 bases separated the two germline ends. This CDR3 region has 13 residues. This CDR3 reads CASSLTGLHGYTF. The CDR3 nucleotides are TGTGCCAGCAGCCTGACGGGTCTCCATGGCTACACCTTC.

The V and J genes are TRBV9 and TRBJ2-5, with D hard to call. CDR1 and CDR2 (germline): SGDLS, YYNGEE. The V and J ends lost 0 bases and 2 bases respectively, with 5 bases between them. CDR3 size: 13 residues. The CDR3 region is CASSVATQETQYF. The DNA of the CDR3 is TGTGCCAGCAGCGTAGCGACACAAGAGACCCAGTACTTC.

The chain carries TRBV12-5 and TRBJ2-3; 10 bases align to TRBD2. Per germline, CDR1 LGHNT and CDR2 FRNRAP. V was pared by 2 bases and J by 1 base, with 9 bases of the junction left unmatched. The length of the CDR3 is 18 residues. The DNA of the CDR3 is TGTGCTAGTGGTTTGCACTCTTTAGCGGGGGGACGCACAGATACGCAGTATTTT. Amino acid sequence: CASGLHSLAGGRTDTQYF. The complete variable domain, with remaining parts taken from reference TRBV12-5 and TRBJ2-3, reads DARVTQTPRHKVTEMGQEVTMRCQPILGHNTVFWYRQTMMQGLELLAYFRNRAPLDDSGMPKDRFSAEMPDATLATLKIQPSEPRDSAVYFCASGLHSLAGGRTDTQYFGPGTRLTVL.

This clone was seen just once. The chain has TRBV9 and TRBJ2-1, with TRBD2 identical over 14 bases. V lost 3 bases, J lost 6 bases, and 5 bases stayed unmatched. The CDR3 is 16 amino acids. Germline lookup yields CDR1 SGDLS and CDR2 YYNGEE. The CDR3 spells CASSGRLAGGLNEQFF. The CDR3 DNA reads as TGTGCCAGCAGCGGACGACTAGCGGGGGGGCTCAATGAGCAGTTCTTC.

The J gene is TRBJ2-1, the V gene TRBV11-2, with D possibly TRBD2 on 6 matching bases. The V gene lost 4 bases and the J gene lost 7 bases, with 17 bases spanning the gap. CDR3 length: 15 residues. Per germline, CDR1 SGHAT and CDR2 FQNNGV. CDR3 residues: CASSSLTRSRNEQFF. The CDR3 DNA reads as TGTGCCAGCAGCTCCCTGACTAGGAGTCGGAATGAGCAGTTCTTC.

The V call is TRBV12-5, the J call TRBJ1-5; D unclear. This CDR3 comprises 18 residues. Germline V gene sequence: CDR1 LGHNT, CDR2 FRNRAP. V gave up 3 bases and J gave up 5 bases, with 23 bases separating them. The chain's CDR3 is CASGFLPFVGNRDQPQHF. The CDR3 DNA is TGTGCTAGTGGTTTCCTACCGTTTGTTGGGAACCGGGATCAGCCCCAGCATTTT.